This T cell receptor (beta chain) came from a study of T cell responses to AZD1222 COVID-19 vaccine. As for the study in general: Second-dose intervals near 4 or 12 weeks were combined.

Per the germline V gene, CDR1 is MNHNY and CDR2 is SVGAGI (reference sequence). This CDR3 contains 15 residues. After removal of 5 bases from V and 7 bases from J, the junction contained 9 bases not matched to a gene. Study-wide results and limits: Spike-specific TCRs gained breadth and depth after people received two AZD1222 doses. As reported, nearly half of all spike-specific TCRs target variant regions that are unmutated.

As to this clone: What it binds is not known.

Sequencing was performed with immunoSEQ multiplex PCR; in TCRdb, only in-frame clones are kept and a portion is missing. The table records approximately 150,000 clones, 92% of them present only once. This chain connects TRBV6-6 to TRBJ2-7, with 12 positions matching TRBD2. Material: peripheral blood, obtained on day 0 of AZD1222 vaccination. This receptor was identified in an adult in good health. The CDR3 loop reads CASSARLAGAGEQYF. The CDR3 nucleotides are TGTGCCAGCAGTGCACGACTAGCGGGGGCGGGGGAGCAGTACTTC.